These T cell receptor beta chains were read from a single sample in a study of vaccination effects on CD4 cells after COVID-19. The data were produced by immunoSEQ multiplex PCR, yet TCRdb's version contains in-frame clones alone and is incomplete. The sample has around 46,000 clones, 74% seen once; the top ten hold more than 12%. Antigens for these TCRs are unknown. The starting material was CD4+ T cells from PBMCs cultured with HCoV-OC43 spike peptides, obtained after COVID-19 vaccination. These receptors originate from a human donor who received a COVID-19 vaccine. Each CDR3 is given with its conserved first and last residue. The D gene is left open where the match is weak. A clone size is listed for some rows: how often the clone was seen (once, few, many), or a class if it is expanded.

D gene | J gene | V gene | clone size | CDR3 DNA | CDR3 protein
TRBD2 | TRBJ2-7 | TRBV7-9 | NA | TGTGCCAGCAGCTTAGCGGGAGGGTCAGGGCCCGGCTACGAGCAGTACTTC | CASSLAGGSGPGYEQYF
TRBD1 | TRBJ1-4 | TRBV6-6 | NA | TGTGCCAGCAGTTACGGGACAGGCGGCGAAAAACTGTTTTTT | CASSYGTGGEKLFF
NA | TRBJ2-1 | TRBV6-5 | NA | TGTGCCTCGAGGGGGGGGCTTAGCTACAATGAGCAGTTCTTC | CASRGGLSYNEQFF
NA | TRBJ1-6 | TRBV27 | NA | TGTGCCAGCAGTCTCGAACGCTCCTATAATTCACCCCTCCACTTT | CASSLERSYNSPLHF
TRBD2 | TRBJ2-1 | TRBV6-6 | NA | TGTGCCAGCAACTCGGGTAGCGGGAGGGAGTACAATGAGCAGTTCTTC | CASNSGSGREYNEQFF
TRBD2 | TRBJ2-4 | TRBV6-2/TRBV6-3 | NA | TGTGCCAGCAGTTTTTCAATTCGGGGGGGCCGGGATATAGCCAAAAACATTCAGTACTTC | CASSFSIRGGRDIAKNIQYF
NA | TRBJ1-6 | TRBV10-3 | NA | TGTGCCATCAAAGGGCAGGGTAATTCACCCCTCCACTTT | CAIKGQGNSPLHF
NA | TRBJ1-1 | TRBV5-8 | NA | TGTGCCAGCAGCTTGGAGCCGGGTAATAAGGAAGCTTTCTTT | CASSLEPGNKEAFF
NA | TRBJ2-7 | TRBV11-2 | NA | TGTGCCAGCAGCTTAGATCGGGCGGGCGGGGACGAGCAGTACTTC | CASSLDRAGGDEQYF
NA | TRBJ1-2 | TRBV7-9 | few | TGTGCCAGCAGCTACAGCGGCTATGGCTACACCTTC | CASSYSGYGYTF
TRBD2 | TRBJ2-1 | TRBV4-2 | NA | TGTGCCAGCAGCCGAACTATTAGGACTAGCGGTTACAATGAGCAGTTCTTC | CASSRTIRTSGYNEQFF
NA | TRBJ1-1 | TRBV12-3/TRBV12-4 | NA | TGTGCCATTCAGGGCTCTGAAGCTTTCTTT | CAIQGSEAFF
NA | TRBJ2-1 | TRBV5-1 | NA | TGCGCCAGCAGCTTGGGACAGACATACAATGAGCAGTTCTTC | CASSLGQTYNEQFF
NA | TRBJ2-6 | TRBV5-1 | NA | TGCGCCAGCAGGGACAGTGCTGGGGCCAACGTCCTGACTTTC | CASRDSAGANVLTF
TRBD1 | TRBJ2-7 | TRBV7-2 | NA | TGTGCCAGCAGCTTAGGGGCAGGGGGCGGGTATGAGCAGTACTTC | CASSLGAGGGYEQYF
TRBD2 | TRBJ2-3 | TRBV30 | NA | TGTGCCTGGAGTGTACTAGCGGGGGGGGATACGCAGTATTTT | CAWSVLAGGDTQYF
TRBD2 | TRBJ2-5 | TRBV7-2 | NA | TGTGCCAGCAGCTTAGTTCTTAGCGGGGGGGACCAAGAGACCCAGTACTTC | CASSLVLSGGDQETQYF
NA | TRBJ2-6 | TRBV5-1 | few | TGCGCCAGCAGCTTGGAACCCCCAGACTCTGGGGCCAACGTCCTGACTTTC | CASSLEPPDSGANVLTF
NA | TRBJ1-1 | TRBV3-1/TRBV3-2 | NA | TGTGCCAGCAGCCCGATATTCCCTCCGGACACTGAAGCTTTCTTT | CASSPIFPPDTEAFF
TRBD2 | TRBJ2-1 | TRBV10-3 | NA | TGTGCCATCCACGGGACTAGCGGTGATAATGAGCAGTTCTTC | CAIHGTSGDNEQFF
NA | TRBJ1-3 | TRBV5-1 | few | TGCGCCAGCAGCTCCGAGAGCTTGGGCAACACCATATATTTT | CASSSESLGNTIYF
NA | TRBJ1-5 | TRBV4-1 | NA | TGCGCCAGCAGCCAAGATACATACCGGAGCAATCAGCCCCAGCATTTT | CASSQDTYRSNQPQHF
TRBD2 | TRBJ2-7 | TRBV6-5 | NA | TGTGCCAGCAGTTCCCCCGGGACTAGCGGTTACGAGCAGTACTTC | CASSSPGTSGYEQYF